This T cell receptor beta chain is from a study of breast tumors, draining lymph nodes, adjacent tissues. Study findings and constraints: The data were judged consistent with most tumor T cells coming from lymph node and expanding in tumor. Tumor repertoires ranked between lymph nodes and nontumor tissue in diversity, with V and J gene preferences. Data only fit, rather than demonstrated, lymph node origin of most tumor T cells.

This CDR3 has 16 amino acids. The ends lost 3 bases at V and 6 bases at J; junction bases unmatched: 11. Per germline, CDR1 DFQATT and CDR2 SNEGSKA (reference sequence). This clonotype was found many times. Its matching antigen is unknown. In TCRdb, the multiplex PCR reads were re-called with MiXCR into one record per CDR3 protein. Of about 20,000 distinct CDR3 sequences in the sample, about 50% were seen once. Material for sequencing was breast tumor tissue. The chain combines TRBV20-1 with TRBJ2-2, with TRBD1 identical over 9 bases. This TCR derives from a female donor with breast cancer. Some clones in this sample may be carry-over from other donors' samples. Here the CDR3 reads CSASKGDRGDAGELFF. In DNA, the CDR3 is TGCAGTGCTAGCAAGGGCGACAGGGGGGACGCCGGGGAGCTGTTTTTT.